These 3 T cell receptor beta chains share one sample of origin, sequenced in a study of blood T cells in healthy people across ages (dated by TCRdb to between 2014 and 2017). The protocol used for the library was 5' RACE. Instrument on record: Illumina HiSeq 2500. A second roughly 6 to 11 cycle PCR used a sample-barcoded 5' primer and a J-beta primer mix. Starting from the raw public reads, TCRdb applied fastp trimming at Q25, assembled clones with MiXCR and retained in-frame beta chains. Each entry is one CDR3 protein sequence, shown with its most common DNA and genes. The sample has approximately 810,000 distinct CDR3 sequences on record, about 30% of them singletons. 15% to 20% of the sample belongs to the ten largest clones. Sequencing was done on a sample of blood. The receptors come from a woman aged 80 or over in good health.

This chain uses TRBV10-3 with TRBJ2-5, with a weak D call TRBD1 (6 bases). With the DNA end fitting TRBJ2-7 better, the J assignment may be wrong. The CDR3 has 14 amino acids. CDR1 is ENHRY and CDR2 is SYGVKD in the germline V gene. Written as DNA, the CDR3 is TGTGCCAGCAGGCCAGGGTGGGGGCGCGACGAGCAGTACTTC. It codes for CASRPGWGRDEQYF.

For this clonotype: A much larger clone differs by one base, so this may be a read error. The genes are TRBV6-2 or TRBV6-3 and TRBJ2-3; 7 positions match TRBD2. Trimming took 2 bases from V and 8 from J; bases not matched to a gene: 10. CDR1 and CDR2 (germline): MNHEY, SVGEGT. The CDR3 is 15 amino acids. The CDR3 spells CASSYQTSPRGTQYF. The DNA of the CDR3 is TGTGCCAGCAGTTACCAGACTAGCCCCAGAGGTACGCAGTATTTT.

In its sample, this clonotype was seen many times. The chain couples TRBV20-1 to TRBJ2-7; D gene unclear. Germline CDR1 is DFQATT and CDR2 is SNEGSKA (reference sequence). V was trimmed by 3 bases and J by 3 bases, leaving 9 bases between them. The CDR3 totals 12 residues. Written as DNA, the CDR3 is TGCAGTGCTAGGATGGGAAACTACGAGCAGTACTTC. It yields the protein CSARMGNYEQYF.